Listed here are 13 T cell receptor beta chains from one sample, sequenced in a study of control samples from healthy donors and cancer patients. Sequencing used immunoSEQ multiplex PCR; TCRdb keeps in-frame clones, though not all of them. The table records about 130,000 clones, over 85% of them present only once. Material for sequencing was blood. These receptors were taken from a man aged 25 to 45 in good health.

The chain links TRBV2 to TRBJ1-1; D is perhaps TRBD1 (6 bases). V was trimmed by 3 bases and J by 4 bases, leaving 12 bases between them. The CDR3 contains 14 residues. Germline CDR1 reads SNHLY; CDR2 reads FYNNEI. The chain's CDR3 is CASSERTEGTEAFF. CDR3 bases: TGTGCCAGCAGTGAGCGGACAGAGGGCACTGAAGCTTTCTTT.

The chain is built from TRBV2 and TRBJ2-7; perhaps TRBD2 as D (5 bases). Germline V gives CDR1 SNHLY, CDR2 FYNNEI. V was trimmed by 6 bases and J by 3 bases, leaving 12 bases between them. The CDR3 covers 13 residues. In nucleotides, the CDR3 is TGTGCCAGCAGATTCCAGGCGGGCTACGAGCAGTACTTC. Translation: CASRFQAGYEQYF.

The chain has TRBV6-2 or TRBV6-3 and TRBJ1-2, with unresolved D. The ends were cut back, 2 bases at V and 4 bases at J, with 11 bases in the middle. The CDR3 consists of 14 residues. Germline assignment: CDR1 MNHEY and CDR2 SVGEGT. CDR3: CASSYNNIFYGYTF. The CDR3 DNA is TGTGCCAGCAGTTACAATAACATCTTCTATGGCTACACCTTC.

The gene calls are TRBV2 and TRBJ2-2; D is possibly TRBD1 (6 bases). V was cut by 6 bases and J by 2 bases, with 13 bases left in between. The germline V gene encodes CDR1 SNHLY and CDR2 FYNNEI. The CDR3 covers 15 residues. CDR3 sequence (DNA): TGTGCCAGCAGGCAGGGGAGAATAAACACCGGGGAGCTGTTTTTT. Residues: CASRQGRINTGELFF.

The rearrangement uses TRBV4-1 and TRBJ2-7; D perhaps matches TRBD1 (5 bases). The CDR3 consists of 14 residues. CDR1 is MGHRA and CDR2 is YSYEKL in the germline V gene. V lost 0 bases to trimming and J lost 0 bases, with 6 bases between them. CDR3 nucleotide sequence: TGCGCCAGCAGCCAAGAGGACAACTCCTACGAGCAGTACTTC. It codes for CASSQEDNSYEQYF.

The DNA for the CDR3 is TGCGCCAGCAGCTATAACAGGGGGCCCCGGGAGCTGTTTTTT. This sequence encodes CASSYNRGPRELFF. This chain links TRBV4-3 with TRBJ2-2; TRBD1 matches 9 bases. CDR3 size: 14 residues. Germline loops: CDR1 LGHNA, CDR2 YSLEER. Trimming at V came to 5 bases and at J to 9 bases, leaving 7 bases not matched to a gene.

This chain links TRBV20-1 with TRBJ1-3; no definite D call. With 3 bases removed from V and 2 bases from J, the gap between germline ends came to 2 bases. CDR3 length equals 11 residues. Germline V lookup: CDR1 DFQATT, CDR2 SNEGSKA (reference sequence). The CDR3 DNA sequence: TGCAGTGCTAGTACTGGAAACACCATATATTTT. This sequence encodes CSASTGNTIYF.

The chain links TRBV6-6 to TRBJ2-2; weak D call: TRBD1 (6 bases). Germline V gene lookup returns CDR1 MNHNY and CDR2 SVGAGI (reference sequence). Deletions cut 6 bases from V and 1 base from J, with 15 bases between. The CDR3 contains 16 residues. As DNA, the CDR3 is TGTGCCAGCAGCCCCATAACGACAGGGAACACCGGGGAGCTGTTTTTT. Encoded protein: CASSPITTGNTGELFF.

The V gene is TRBV2, the J gene TRBJ2-2; no reliable D call. Trimming took off 7 bases at V and 1 base at J, with 13 bases between the two ends. Per germline, CDR1 SNHLY and CDR2 FYNNEI. CDR3 length: 15 amino acids. CDR3 region: CASTKGRGNTGELFF. In nucleotides, the CDR3 is TGTGCCAGCACCAAAGGGCGCGGGAACACCGGGGAGCTGTTTTTT. Full variable domain (rest looked up from reference TRBV2 and TRBJ2-2): EPEVTQTPSHQVTQMGQEVILRCVPISNHLYFYWYRQILGQKVEFLVSFYNNEISEKSEIFDDQFSVERPDGSNFTLKIRSTKLEDSAMYFCASTKGRGNTGELFFGEGSRLTVL.

The V gene is TRBV28, the J gene TRBJ1-2, with 9 bases identical to TRBD1. Germline values: CDR1 MDHEN, CDR2 SYDVKM. The J segment lost 4 bases and the V segment lost 5 bases, leaving 11 bases of the junction unmatched. The CDR3 loop spans 16 amino acids. The CDR3 nucleotides are TGTGCCAGCAGTACGGCGGGCCGGGACAGGGTCTATGGCTACACCTTC. This codes for CASSTAGRDRVYGYTF.

The chain carries TRBV7-9 and TRBJ2-5; possible D gene TRBD1, 5 bases. V was clipped by 1 base and J by 1 base, with 13 bases between them. This CDR3 is built from 16 residues. Germline V gives CDR1 SEHNR, CDR2 FQNEAQ (reference sequence). The CDR3 nucleotides are TGTGCCAGCAGCTTAGGGGCAGGGCTAGGCCAAGAGACCCAGTACTTC. This codes for CASSLGAGLGQETQYF.

The chain links TRBV10-1 to TRBJ1-6; unclear D gene. The V end lost 4 bases, the J end lost 4 bases, and 5 bases lay between the germline ends. The CDR3 covers 13 residues. Germline V lookup: CDR1 WNHNN, CDR2 SYGVQD (reference sequence). The CDR3 spells CASSAQYNSPLHF. In DNA form, the CDR3 reads TGCGCCAGCAGTGCACAGTATAATTCACCCCTCCACTTT.

The chain couples TRBV5-4 to TRBJ1-6, with D hard to call. Deletions cut 1 base from V and 5 bases from J, with 7 bases between. CDR1 is SGHNT, CDR2 YYREEE, per germline (reference sequence). CDR3 length equals 14 residues. This chain's CDR3 is CASSLRNNNSPLHF. CDR3 bases: TGTGCCAGCAGCTTGAGGAACAATAATTCACCCCTCCACTTT.